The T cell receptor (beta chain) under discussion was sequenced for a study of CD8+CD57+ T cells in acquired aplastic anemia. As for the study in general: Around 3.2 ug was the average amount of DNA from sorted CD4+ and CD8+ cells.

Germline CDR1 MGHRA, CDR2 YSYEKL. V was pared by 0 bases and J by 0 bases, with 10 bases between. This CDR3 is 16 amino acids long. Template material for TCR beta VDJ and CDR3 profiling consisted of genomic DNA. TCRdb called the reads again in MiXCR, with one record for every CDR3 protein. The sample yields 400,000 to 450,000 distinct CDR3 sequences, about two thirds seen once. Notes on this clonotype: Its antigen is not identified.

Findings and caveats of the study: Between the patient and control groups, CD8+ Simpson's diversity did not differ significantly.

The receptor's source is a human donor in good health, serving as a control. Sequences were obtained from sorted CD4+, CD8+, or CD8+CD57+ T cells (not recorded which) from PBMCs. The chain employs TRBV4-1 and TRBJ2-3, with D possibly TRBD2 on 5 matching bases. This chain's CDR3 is CASSQEAADSTDTQYF. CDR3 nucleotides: TGCGCCAGCAGCCAAGAGGCAGCGGACAGCACAGATACGCAGTATTTT.